The source of this TCR beta chain is a study of Graves' ophthalmopathy and Graves' hyperthyroidism. In this sample, this clonotype turned up many times. The study amplified TCR beta CDR3 regions using RNA transcripts. First-round RT-PCR employed HTBI primers, with a second-round multiplex PCR after it. Using its own MiXCR run on the multiplex PCR reads, TCRdb lists one record per CDR3 protein. The sample includes approximately 640,000 distinct CDR3 sequences, under 50% of them seen just once. Germline V gene lookup returns CDR1 SEHNR and CDR2 FQNEAQ (reference sequence). Trimming at V came to 5 bases and at J to 4 bases, leaving 10 bases not matched to a gene. CDR3 size: 15 residues.

This chain links TRBV7-9 with TRBJ2-7, with TRBD1 matching 8 bases. The source of this sequence is an adult man with Graves' ophthalmopathy. The sample taken for sequencing was peripheral blood. The CDR3 DNA is TGTGCCAGCAGCCGCTGGACAGGGATGTCGTACGAGCAGTACTTC. Protein: CASSRWTGMSYEQYF.